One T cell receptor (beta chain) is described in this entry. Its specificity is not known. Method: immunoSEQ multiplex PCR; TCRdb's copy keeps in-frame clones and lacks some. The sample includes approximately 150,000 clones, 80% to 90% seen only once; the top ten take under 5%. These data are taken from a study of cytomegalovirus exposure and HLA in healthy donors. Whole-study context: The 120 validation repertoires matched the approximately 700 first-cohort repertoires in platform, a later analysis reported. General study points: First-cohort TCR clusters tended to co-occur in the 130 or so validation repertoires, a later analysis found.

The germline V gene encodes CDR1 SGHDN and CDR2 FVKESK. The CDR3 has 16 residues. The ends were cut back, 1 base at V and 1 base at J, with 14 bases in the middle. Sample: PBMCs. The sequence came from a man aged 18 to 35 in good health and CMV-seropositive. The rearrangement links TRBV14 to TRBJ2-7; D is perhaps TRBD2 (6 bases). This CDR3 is CASSQGVRGRSYEQYF. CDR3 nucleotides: TGTGCCAGCAGCCAAGGAGTGCGGGGTAGGTCCTACGAGCAGTACTTC. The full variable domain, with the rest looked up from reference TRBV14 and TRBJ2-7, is EAGVTQFPSHSVIEKGQTVTLRCDPISGHDNLYWYRRVMGKEIKFLLHFVKESKQDESGMPNNRFLAERTGGTYSTLKVQPAELEDSGVYFCASSQGVRGRSYEQYFGPGTRLTVT.